These T cell receptor beta chains were read from a single sample in a study of blood T cell repertoires in COVID-19. Profiled with immunoSEQ multiplex PCR; TCRdb holds only in-frame clones, not every one. Of about 56,000 clones in the sample, 80% to 90% were seen once. The sample comprised peripheral blood. These receptors were taken from an older woman with COVID-19, enrolled during active disease. Each CDR3 is given with its conserved first and last residue. A D gene is named only where the DNA matches it firmly. A clone size is listed for some rows: how often the clone was seen (once, few, many), or a class if it is expanded.

d_gene	abundance	j_gene	v_gene	CDR3aa	CDR3nt
NA	NA	TRBJ2-3	TRBV2	CASSYLDYGDTQYF	TGTGCCAGCAGTTACCTAGACTACGGGGATACGCAGTATTTT
TRBD1	NA	TRBJ2-3	TRBV7-7	CASSPLIGQGPDTQYF	TGTGCCAGCAGCCCACTTATAGGACAGGGACCAGATACGCAGTATTTT
TRBD1	NA	TRBJ1-2	TRBV20-1	CSASELDRGIYGYTF	TGCAGTGCTAGTGAACTGGACAGGGGCATCTATGGCTACACCTTC
TRBD1	NA	TRBJ1-4	TRBV19	CASNDGQGGYEKLFF	TGTGCCAGTAACGACGGACAGGGGGGTTATGAAAAACTGTTTTTT
TRBD1	few	TRBJ1-3	TRBV7-6	CASSARPQGAEGNTIYF	TGTGCCAGCAGCGCCCGACCCCAGGGGGCTGAGGGAAACACCATATATTTT
TRBD2	NA	TRBJ2-1	TRBV12-5	CASGLGGLAGANEQFF	TGTGCTAGTGGTTTGGGGGGACTAGCGGGAGCGAATGAGCAGTTCTTC
TRBD2	NA	TRBJ2-3	TRBV7-2	CASSPREVDTQYF	TGTGCCAGCAGCCCGCGGGAGGTGGATACGCAGTATTTT
NA	once	TRBJ2-2	TRBV19	CATSPGAGELFF	TGTGCCACCTCCCCCGGGGCCGGGGAGCTGTTTTTT
NA	NA	TRBJ1-1	TRBV5-4	CASSRAEEGITEAFF	TGTGCCAGCAGCCGAGCCGAGGAGGGTATCACTGAAGCTTTCTTT
NA	NA	TRBJ1-2	TRBV4-1	CASSQEYQGSYGYTF	TGCGCCAGCAGCCAAGAGTATCAGGGTTCCTATGGCTACACCTTC
TRBD1	NA	TRBJ1-5	TRBV7-9	CASSFGTGERPQHF	TGTGCCAGCAGCTTCGGGACAGGGGAAAGGCCCCAGCATTTT
NA	once	TRBJ2-5	TRBV25-1	CASSEFGRGKTQYF	TGTGCCAGCAGTGAATTCGGCAGGGGAAAGACCCAGTACTTC
NA	NA	TRBJ1-2	TRBV20-1	CSAPDTTGYTF	TGCAGTGCTCCCGACACAACAGGCTACACCTTC
TRBD2	NA	TRBJ2-1	TRBV19	CASSIMDGGNEQFF	TGTGCCAGTAGTATCATGGACGGGGGGAATGAGCAGTTCTTC
TRBD2	NA	TRBJ2-7	TRBV25-1	CASSEYNREGRHEQYF	TGTGCCAGCAGTGAATATAACCGGGAGGGGAGACACGAGCAGTACTTC
NA	NA	TRBJ2-3	TRBV10-3	CAARRGTSTDTQYF	TGTGCCGCCCGCCGAGGGACTAGCACAGATACGCAGTATTTT
NA	NA	TRBJ2-5	TRBV7-9	CASSARGRETQYF	TGTGCCAGCAGCGCCAGGGGAAGAGAGACCCAGTACTTC
TRBD1	NA	TRBJ1-6	TRBV5-1	CASSLTGGGSPLHF	TGCGCCAGCAGCTTAACAGGGGGAGGTTCACCCCTCCACTTT
TRBD1	NA	TRBJ1-4	TRBV4-3	CASSLGQVNEKLFF	TGCGCCAGCAGCCTGGGACAGGTTAATGAAAAACTGTTTTTT
TRBD1	NA	TRBJ2-5	TRBV7-2	CASSLPRGLKTQYF	TGTGCCAGCAGCTTACCCAGGGGGCTGAAGACCCAGTACTTC
TRBD1	NA	TRBJ2-1	TRBV18	CASSPDGQGGNEQFF	TGTGCCAGCTCACCAGATGGACAGGGCGGCAATGAGCAGTTCTTC
NA	NA	TRBJ1-6	TRBV5-4	CASSSGSYNSPLHF	TGTGCCAGCAGCTCAGGCAGCTATAATTCACCCCTCCACTTT
TRBD1	NA	TRBJ2-6	TRBV27	CASSQDRGVSGANVLTF	TGTGCCAGCAGCCAAGACAGGGGGGTCTCTGGGGCCAACGTCCTGACTTTC
NA	NA	TRBJ2-5	TRBV7-2	CASSLRGGLATQETQYF	TGTGCCAGCAGCTTAAGGGGAGGTCTAGCGACTCAAGAGACCCAGTACTTC
NA	NA	TRBJ2-3	TRBV7-9	CASSLALTTGDTQYF	TGTGCCAGCAGCTTAGCGCTAACGACCGGGGATACGCAGTATTTT
NA	NA	TRBJ2-5	TRBV19	CASTGVDRETQYF	TGTGCCAGTACAGGGGTGGACCGGGAGACCCAGTACTTC
NA	NA	TRBJ1-6	TRBV6-2/TRBV6-3	CASSSGVGSPLHF	TGTGCCAGCAGTTCAGGGGTTGGTTCACCCCTCCACTTT
NA	NA	TRBJ1-1	TRBV6-2/TRBV6-3	CASSYPVVVGLNTEAFF	TGTGCCAGCAGTTACCCCGTGGTCGTGGGGCTGAACACTGAAGCTTTCTTT
TRBD1	NA	TRBJ1-2	TRBV10-3	CAISFGQGANYGYTF	TGTGCCATCAGTTTTGGACAGGGAGCTAACTATGGCTACACCTTC
TRBD1	NA	TRBJ2-1	TRBV19	CASSKAGTGAYNEQFF	TGTGCCAGTAGCAAAGCCGGGACAGGGGCCTACAATGAGCAGTTCTTC
TRBD1	few	TRBJ2-3	TRBV18	CASSPPTGGSDTQYF	TGTGCCAGCTCACCACCGACAGGGGGATCTGATACGCAGTATTTT
NA	NA	TRBJ2-3	TRBV4-3	CASSQDQQGRSSTDTQYF	TGCGCCAGCAGCCAAGATCAGCAGGGAAGATCTAGCACAGATACGCAGTATTTT
NA	NA	TRBJ1-4	TRBV10-1	CASSVKQGFEKLFF	TGCGCCAGCAGTGTGAAGCAGGGGTTTGAAAAACTGTTTTTT
NA	NA	TRBJ2-7	TRBV4-3	CASSQYGFGSYEQYF	TGCGCCAGCAGCCAGTACGGGTTTGGCTCCTACGAGCAGTACTTC
NA	NA	TRBJ2-3	TRBV10-1	CASSESGYSTDTQYF	TGCGCCAGCAGTGAATCGGGTTATAGCACAGATACGCAGTATTTT
TRBD2	NA	TRBJ2-2	TRBV7-2	CASSLASGGNTGELFF	TGTGCCAGCAGCTTAGCTAGCGGGGGGAACACCGGGGAGCTGTTTTTT
TRBD1	NA	TRBJ2-2	TRBV9	CASSVELQRGQTTGELFF	TGTGCCAGCAGCGTAGAGCTTCAGAGGGGACAGACCACCGGGGAGCTGTTTTTT
NA	NA	TRBJ2-1	TRBV4-1	CASSQDQGGMISGQFF	TGCGCCAGCAGCCAAGACCAGGGCGGGATGATATCTGGGCAGTTCTTC
TRBD2	NA	TRBJ2-3	TRBV19	CASSSGTSRQDTQYF	TGTGCCAGTAGTAGCGGGACTAGCAGGCAAGATACGCAGTATTTT
NA	NA	TRBJ1-3	TRBV4-3	CASSQDLGGSGNTIYF	TGCGCCAGCAGCCAAGATCTGGGGGGATCTGGAAACACCATATATTTT
NA	NA	TRBJ2-2	TRBV2	CASSRQGELFF	TGTGCCAGCAGCCGACAGGGGGAGCTGTTTTTT
TRBD2	NA	TRBJ2-3	TRBV28	CASSSGLAGRTDTQYF	TGTGCCAGCAGTTCTGGACTAGCGGGACGCACAGATACGCAGTATTTT
NA	many	TRBJ2-5	TRBV6-5	CASSYEGDGQETQYF	TGTGCCAGCAGTTACGAAGGGGATGGGCAAGAGACCCAGTACTTC
NA	NA	TRBJ2-3	TRBV5-1	CASSLGRRDTQYF	TGCGCCAGCAGCTTGGGGCGGAGAGATACGCAGTATTTT
NA	NA	TRBJ1-2	TRBV3-1/TRBV3-2	CASSQVGQGGGYTF	TGTGCCAGCAGCCAAGTTGGCCAGGGCGGTGGCTACACCTTC
NA	once	TRBJ1-5	TRBV7-9	CAISGGADQPQHF	TGTGCCATTTCGGGGGGGGCCGATCAGCCCCAGCATTTT
NA	NA	TRBJ1-1	TRBV4-3	CASSPNGGYGVTEAFF	TGCGCCAGCAGCCCGAACGGGGGTTATGGGGTCACTGAAGCTTTCTTT
NA	NA	TRBJ1-4	TRBV5-1	CASSLAGADEKLFF	TGCGCCAGCAGCTTGGCAGGGGCTGACGAAAAACTGTTTTTT